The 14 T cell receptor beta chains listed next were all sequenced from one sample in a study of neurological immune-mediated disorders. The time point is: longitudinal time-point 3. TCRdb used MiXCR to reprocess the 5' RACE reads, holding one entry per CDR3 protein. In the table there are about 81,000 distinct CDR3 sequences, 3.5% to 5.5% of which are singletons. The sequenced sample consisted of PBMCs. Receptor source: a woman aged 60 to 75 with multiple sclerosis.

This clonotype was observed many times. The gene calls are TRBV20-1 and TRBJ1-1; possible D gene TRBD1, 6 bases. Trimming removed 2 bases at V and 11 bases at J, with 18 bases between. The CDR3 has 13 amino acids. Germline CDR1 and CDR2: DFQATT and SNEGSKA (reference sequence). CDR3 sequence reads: CSARITEGVGAFF. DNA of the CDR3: TGCAGTGCTAGAATTACAGAGGGGGTCGGGGCTTTCTTT.

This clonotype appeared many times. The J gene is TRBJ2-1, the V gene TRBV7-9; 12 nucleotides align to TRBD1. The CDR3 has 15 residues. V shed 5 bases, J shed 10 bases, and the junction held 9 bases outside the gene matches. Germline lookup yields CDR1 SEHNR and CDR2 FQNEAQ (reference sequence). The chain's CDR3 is CASSNRDRGLGEQFF. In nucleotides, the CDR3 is TGTGCCAGCAGCAACCGGGACAGGGGGCTCGGGGAGCAGTTCTTC. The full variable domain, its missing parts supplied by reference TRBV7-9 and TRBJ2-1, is DTGVSQNPRHKITKRGQNVTFRCDPISEHNRLYWYRQTLGQGPEFLTYFQNEAQLEKSRLLSDRFSAERPKGSFSTLEIQRTEQGDSAMYLCASSNRDRGLGEQFFGPGTRLTVL.

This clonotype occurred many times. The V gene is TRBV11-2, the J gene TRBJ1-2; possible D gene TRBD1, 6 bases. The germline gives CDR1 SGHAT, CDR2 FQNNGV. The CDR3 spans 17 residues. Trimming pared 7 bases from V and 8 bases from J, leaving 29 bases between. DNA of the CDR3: TGTGCCAGCATCATACAAGGGAGCAGGGGACTTCGGGGGGGCTACACCTTC. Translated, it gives CASIIQGSRGLRGGYTF. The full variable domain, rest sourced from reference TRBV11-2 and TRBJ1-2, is EAGVAQSPRYKIIEKRQSVAFWCNPISGHATLYWYQQILGQGPKLLIQFQNNGVVDDSQLPKDRFSAERLKGVDSTLKIQPAKLEDSAVYLCASIIQGSRGLRGGYTFGSGTRLTVV.

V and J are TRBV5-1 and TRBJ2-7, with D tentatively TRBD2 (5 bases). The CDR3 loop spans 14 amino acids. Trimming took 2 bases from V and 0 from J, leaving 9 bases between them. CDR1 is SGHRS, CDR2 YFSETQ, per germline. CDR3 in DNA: TGCGCCAGCAGCTTTTCGGGGAGCTCCTACGAGCAGTACTTC. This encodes CASSFSGSSYEQYF.

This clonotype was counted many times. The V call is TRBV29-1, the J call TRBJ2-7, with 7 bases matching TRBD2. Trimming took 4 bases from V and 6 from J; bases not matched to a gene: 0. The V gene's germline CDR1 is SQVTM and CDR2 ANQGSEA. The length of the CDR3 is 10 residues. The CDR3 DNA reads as TGCAGCGTTGGGGGGGGCGAGCAGTACTTC. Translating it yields CSVGGGEQYF.

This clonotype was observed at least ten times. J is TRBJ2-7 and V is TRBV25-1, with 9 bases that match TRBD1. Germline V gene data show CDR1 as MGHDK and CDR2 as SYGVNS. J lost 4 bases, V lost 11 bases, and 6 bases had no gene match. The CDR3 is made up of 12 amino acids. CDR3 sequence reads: CAGEGQGYEQYF. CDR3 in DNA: TGTGCCGGCGAGGGACAGGGATACGAGCAGTACTTC.

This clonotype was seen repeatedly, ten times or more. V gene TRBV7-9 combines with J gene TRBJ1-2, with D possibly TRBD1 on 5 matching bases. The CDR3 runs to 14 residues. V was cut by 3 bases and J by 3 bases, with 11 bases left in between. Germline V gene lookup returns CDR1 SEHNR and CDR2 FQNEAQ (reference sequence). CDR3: CASSFGGVDYGYTF. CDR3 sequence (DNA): TGTGCCAGCAGCTTCGGGGGTGTGGACTATGGCTACACCTTC.

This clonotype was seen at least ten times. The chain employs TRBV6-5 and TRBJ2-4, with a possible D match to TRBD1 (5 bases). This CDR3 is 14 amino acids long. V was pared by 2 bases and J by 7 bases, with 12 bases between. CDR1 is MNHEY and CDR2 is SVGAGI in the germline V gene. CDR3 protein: CASSYQGMQNIQYF. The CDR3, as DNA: TGTGCCAGCAGTTACCAGGGCATGCAGAACATTCAGTACTTC.

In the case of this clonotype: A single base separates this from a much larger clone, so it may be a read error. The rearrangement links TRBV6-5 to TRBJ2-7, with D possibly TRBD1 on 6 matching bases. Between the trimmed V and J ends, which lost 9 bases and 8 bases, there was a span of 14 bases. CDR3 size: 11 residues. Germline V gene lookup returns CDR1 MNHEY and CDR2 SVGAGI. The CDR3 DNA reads TGTGCCAGTAAAGGACAGTACAAGCAGTACTTC. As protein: CASKGQYKQYF.

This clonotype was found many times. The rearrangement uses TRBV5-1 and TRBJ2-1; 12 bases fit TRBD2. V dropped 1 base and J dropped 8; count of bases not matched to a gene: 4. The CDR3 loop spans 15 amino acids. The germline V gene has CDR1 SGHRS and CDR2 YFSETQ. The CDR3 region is CASSLRLAGGDEQFF. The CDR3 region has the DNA TGCGCCAGCAGCTTGCGGCTAGCGGGAGGGGATGAGCAGTTCTTC.

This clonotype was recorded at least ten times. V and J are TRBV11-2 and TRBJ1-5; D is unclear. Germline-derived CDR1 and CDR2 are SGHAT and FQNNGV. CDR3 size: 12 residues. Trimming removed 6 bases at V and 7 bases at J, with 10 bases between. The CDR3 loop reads CASRNLNQPQHF. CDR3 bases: TGTGCCAGCAGGAACCTGAACCAGCCCCAGCATTTT.

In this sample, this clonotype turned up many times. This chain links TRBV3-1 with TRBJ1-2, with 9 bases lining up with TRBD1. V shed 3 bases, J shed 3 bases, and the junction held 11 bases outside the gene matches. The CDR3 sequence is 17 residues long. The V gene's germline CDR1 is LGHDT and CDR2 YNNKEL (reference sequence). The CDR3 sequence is CASSQATGGRSYYGYTF. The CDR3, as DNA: TGTGCCAGCAGCCAGGCTACAGGGGGCCGATCATACTATGGCTACACCTTC.

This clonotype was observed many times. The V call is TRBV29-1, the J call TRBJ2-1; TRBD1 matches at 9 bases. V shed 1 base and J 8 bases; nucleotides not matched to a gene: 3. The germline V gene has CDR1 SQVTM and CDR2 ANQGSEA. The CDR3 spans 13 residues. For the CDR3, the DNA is TGCAGCGTTGAAGTGGGACAGGGCTATGAGCAGTTCTTC. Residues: CSVEVGQGYEQFF.

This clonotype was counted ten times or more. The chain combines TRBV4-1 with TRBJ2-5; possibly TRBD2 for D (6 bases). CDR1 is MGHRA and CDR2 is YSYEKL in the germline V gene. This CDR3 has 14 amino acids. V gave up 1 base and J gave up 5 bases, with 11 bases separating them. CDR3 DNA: TGCGCCAGCAGCCAAGGAGGAGGGCGCGAGACCCAGTACTTC. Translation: CASSQGGGRETQYF.